This paragraph reports one TCR beta chain. Its antigen is undetermined. The record originates from a study of T cell repertoires in ileal Crohn's disease. Broader study findings: Postoperative endoscopy occurred within one year, median approximately 7.5 months.

Measured with immunoSEQ multiplex PCR; TCRdb has only the in-frame clones, and not every one. The sample shows about 59,000 clones, 85% to 90% of them seen only once. As for time point: neoterminal ileum biopsy at postoperative endoscopy, about 6 months after surgery. Sequencing was carried out using ileal tissue. The receptor's source is an adult with Crohn's disease.

CDR3 coding DNA: TGTGCCAGCAGTGAATTAGGGACAGGGATCTTCGGGAACACCATATATTTT. Translating it yields CASSELGTGIFGNTIYF. The rearrangement uses TRBV6-1 and TRBJ1-3; 9 bases fit TRBD1. The germline V gene encodes CDR1 MNHNS and CDR2 SASEGT. CDR3 length: 17 amino acids. Losses at the gene ends were 2 bases for V and 7 bases for J; bases not matched to a gene: 12.